Shown below are 25 T cell receptor beta chains from a single sample sequenced in a study of shared clonotypes between healthy human individuals. The method was immunoSEQ multiplex PCR; TCRdb's version includes in-frame clones alone and lacks a portion of them. This sample has 1.4 million or so clones, with less than 99% found just once. The sample taken for sequencing was naive CD4+ T cells sorted from blood. This sample's subset: CD45RA+ positively selected. Receptor source: a man aged 30 to 39 in good health.

This chain's CDR3 is CAWRAVGGNTIYF. The CDR3 DNA reads TGTGCCTGGAGGGCTGTGGGTGGAAACACCATATATTTT. The V call is TRBV30, the J call TRBJ1-3; D remains unclear. The V and J ends lost 3 bases and 3 bases respectively, with 9 bases between them. The CDR3 contains 13 residues. CDR1 and CDR2 (germline): GTSNPN, SVGIG (reference sequence).

The V and J genes are TRBV6-1 and TRBJ2-3; D call uncertain. Germline V gene lookup returns CDR1 MNHNS and CDR2 SASEGT. V was clipped by 7 bases and J by 0 bases, with 8 bases between them. The length of the CDR3 is 13 residues. In DNA form, the CDR3 reads TGTGCCAGCATGCTCCTTAGCACAGATACGCAGTATTTT. Its protein product is CASMLLSTDTQYF.

The chain joins TRBV7-9 to TRBJ1-5; 11 bases are shared with TRBD1. V gave up 5 bases and J gave up 2 bases; unmatched junction bases: 11. This CDR3 spans 18 amino acids. In germline, CDR1 is SEHNR, CDR2 FQNEAQ (reference sequence). Here the CDR3 reads CASSLGQGAARGNQPQHF. Written as DNA, the CDR3 is TGTGCCAGCAGCCTTGGACAGGGGGCGGCCAGGGGCAATCAGCCCCAGCATTTT.

The rearrangement links TRBV19 to TRBJ1-2; 8 bases match TRBD1. The CDR3 has 13 residues. V lost 6 bases and J lost 4; bases outside the gene matches: 4. The germline CDR1 and CDR2 sequences are LNHDA and SQIVND (reference sequence). The CDR3, as DNA: TGTGCCAGTAGCAGGGGGCAGGGCTATGGCTACACCTTC. Translating it yields CASSRGQGYGYTF.

This sequence joins TRBV6-5 and TRBJ2-7; D perhaps matches TRBD1 (5 bases). The length of the CDR3 is 14 residues. V lost 11 bases and J 0 bases, leaving 17 bases between the germline ends. Germline CDR1 and CDR2: MNHEY and SVGAGI. The DNA of the CDR3 is TGTGCCTCCGCACCCATCGACAGCTCCTACGAGCAGTACTTC. Protein product: CASAPIDSSYEQYF.

The chain uses TRBV7-8 and TRBJ2-3; no definite D call. V lost 2 bases and J lost 1, with 10 bases in between. The CDR3 spans 15 residues. CDR1 SGHVS and CDR2 FQNEAQ come from the germline V gene. The CDR3 coding sequence is TGTGCCAGCAGCTTAAGCAGGTTCCGCACAGATACGCAGTATTTT. It encodes CASSLSRFRTDTQYF. The full variable domain, completed using reference TRBV7-8 and TRBJ2-3, is GAGVSQSPRYKVAKRGQDVALRCDPISGHVSLFWYQQALGQGPEFLTYFQNEAQLDKSGLPSDRFFAERPEGSVSTLKIQRTQQEDSAVYLCASSLSRFRTDTQYFGPGTRLTVL.

The chain links TRBV25-1 to TRBJ2-1; either TRBD1 or TRBD2 may fit D (7 bases each). Trimming took 1 base from V and 9 from J, leaving 19 bases between them. CDR3 size: 16 residues. From germline, CDR1 is MGHDK and CDR2 SYGVNS. CDR3 sequence reads: CASSESRRGRGLEQFF. The CDR3 DNA reads as TGTGCCAGCAGTGAATCCCGGAGGGGGCGGGGGCTTGAGCAGTTCTTC. The full variable domain, in which reference TRBV25-1 and TRBJ2-1 provide the parts outside the CDR3, is EADIYQTPRYLVIGTGKKITLECSQTMGHDKMYWYQQDPGMELHLIHYSYGVNSTEKGDLSSESTVSRIRTEHFPLTLESARPSHTSQYLCASSESRRGRGLEQFFGPGTRLTVL.

The chain is built from TRBV11-3 and TRBJ1-1, with D perhaps TRBD1 (5 bases). Trimming cost V 5 bases and J 3 bases, with 10 bases left between them. The CDR3 totals 13 residues. Germline V lookup: CDR1 SGHNT, CDR2 YENEEA. The CDR3 DNA is TGTGCCAGCAGCCGGGACGGTTACACTGAAGCTTTCTTT. Translated: CASSRDGYTEAFF. The complete variable domain, with remaining parts taken from reference TRBV11-3 and TRBJ1-1, reads EAGVVQSPRYKIIEKKQPVAFWCNPISGHNTLYWYLQNLGQGPELLIRYENEEAVDDSQLPKDRFSAERLKGVDSTLKIQPAELGDSAVYLCASSRDGYTEAFFGQGTRLTVV.

The chain is built from TRBV13 and TRBJ2-1; D gene ambiguous. V dropped 4 bases and J dropped 7 bases, with 14 bases sitting between them. Looked up from germline, CDR1 is PRHDT and CDR2 is FYEKMQ (reference sequence). The CDR3 covers 14 residues. The CDR3 reads CASSSWSYGNEQFF. For the CDR3, the DNA is TGTGCCAGCAGCTCTTGGTCCTACGGTAATGAGCAGTTCTTC.

The chain joins TRBV2 to TRBJ1-1; the match to TRBD1 covers 10 bases. CDR3 length: 15 residues. Germline-derived CDR1 and CDR2 are SNHLY and FYNNEI. The junction had 10 bases not matched to a gene; V was cut back by 6 bases and J by 6 bases. CDR3 sequence reads: CASRATGGEFAEAFF. Here the CDR3 DNA reads TGTGCCAGCAGGGCGACAGGGGGCGAGTTCGCTGAAGCTTTCTTT. Full variable domain (outside the CDR3, taken from reference TRBV2 and TRBJ1-1): EPEVTQTPSHQVTQMGQEVILRCVPISNHLYFYWYRQILGQKVEFLVSFYNNEISEKSEIFDDQFSVERPDGSNFTLKIRSTKLEDSAMYFCASRATGGEFAEAFFGQGTRLTVV.

This chain links TRBV7-8 with TRBJ2-1; 7 bases are a match to TRBD1. The ends lost 5 bases at V and 7 bases at J; junction bases unmatched: 2. The CDR3 has 12 residues. Germline-derived CDR1 and CDR2 are SGHVS and FQNEAQ. CDR3 bases: TGTGCCAGCAGCCTACAGGGGAATGAGCAGTTCTTC. This encodes CASSLQGNEQFF.

This sequence joins TRBV28 and TRBJ1-5, with 8 bases lining up with TRBD1. The CDR3 loop spans 14 amino acids. V was pared by 10 bases and J by 7 bases, with 12 bases of the junction left unmatched. Germline assignment: CDR1 MDHEN and CDR2 SYDVKM. The CDR3, as DNA: TGTGCCACCAAGCCTCAGGGGGCGGGGCAGCCCCAGCATTTT. This encodes CATKPQGAGQPQHF.

Details on this clone: Other nucleotide sequences in the sample specify the same CDR3. V usage is TRBV19 and J usage is TRBJ2-7; possibly TRBD1 for D (6 bases). The CDR3 sequence is 14 residues long. V was clipped by 3 bases and J by 2 bases, with 11 bases between them. Germline CDR1 and CDR2: LNHDA and SQIVND (reference sequence). CDR3 in DNA: TGTGCCAGTAGTATCGGACAGTCTACCTACGAGCAGTACTTC. This sequence encodes CASSIGQSTYEQYF.

The chain carries TRBV7-9 and TRBJ2-5, with a possible D match to TRBD1 (6 bases). Trimming took 5 bases from V and 2 from J, leaving 18 bases between them. The CDR3 is 16 amino acids. Germline V gene sequence: CDR1 SEHNR, CDR2 FQNEAQ (reference sequence). CDR3 sequence: CASSGARRTAQETQYF. Here the CDR3 DNA reads TGTGCCAGCAGCGGGGCTAGAAGGACAGCACAAGAGACCCAGTACTTC.

V usage is TRBV5-1 and J usage is TRBJ1-1, with 9 bases aligning to TRBD1. J was trimmed by 4 bases and V by 0 bases; bases with no gene match: 7. Germline CDR1 and CDR2: SGHRS and YFSETQ. The CDR3 runs 16 residues. The CDR3 spells CASSLEGQGLSTEAFF. The CDR3 DNA reads as TGCGCCAGCAGCTTGGAGGGACAGGGTTTGAGCACTGAAGCTTTCTTT.

The chain employs TRBV15 and TRBJ1-5; 7 bases align to TRBD1. CDR1 and CDR2 (germline): LNHNV, YYDKDF (reference sequence). This CDR3 comprises 17 residues. V dropped 0 bases and J dropped 4; count of bases not matched to a gene: 9. CDR3 DNA: TGTGCCACCAGCAGAGATTGGAACAGGGGCGTTAATCAGCCCCAGCATTTT. It is translated as CATSRDWNRGVNQPQHF.

The chain employs TRBV9 and TRBJ2-1, with D possibly being TRBD1 (5 bases). The V end lost 4 bases, the J end lost 2 bases, and 13 bases lay between the germline ends. The CDR3 loop spans 15 amino acids. Looked up from germline, CDR1 is SGDLS and CDR2 is YYNGEE. The CDR3: CASSLGLTTYNEQFF. In nucleotides, the CDR3 is TGTGCCAGCAGCCTGGGGCTGACCACCTACAATGAGCAGTTCTTC.

The table lists this clone with a count of one. The genes are TRBV28 and TRBJ2-3; the match to TRBD1 covers 7 bases. The CDR3 consists of 16 residues. The V gene's germline CDR1 is MDHEN and CDR2 SYDVKM. V gave up 6 bases and J gave up 0 bases; unmatched junction bases: 9. CDR3 in amino acids: CASSSLQGQSTDTQYF. The CDR3 nucleotides are TGTGCCAGCAGCTCGCTACAGGGGCAGAGCACAGATACGCAGTATTTT.

The rearrangement links TRBV29-1 to TRBJ1-5; no clear D. The CDR3 covers 13 residues. V was cut by 6 bases and J by 0 bases, with 9 bases left in between. Germline CDR1 reads SQVTM; CDR2 reads ANQGSEA. The CDR3 loop reads CSVGLFSNQPQHF. The CDR3 DNA is TGCAGCGTAGGACTGTTTAGCAATCAGCCCCAGCATTTT.

J is TRBJ2-1 and V is TRBV20-1, with D uncertain. Trimming pared 6 bases from V and 6 bases from J, leaving 6 bases between. The CDR3 covers 10 residues. The germline CDR1 and CDR2 sequences are DFQATT and SNEGSKA (reference sequence). The CDR3 loop reads CSALINEQFF. In DNA form, the CDR3 reads TGCAGTGCACTAATCAATGAGCAGTTCTTC.

On this clone itself: Compared with germline, one end of the junction differs, possibly owing to a read error. The rearrangement uses TRBV7-7 and TRBJ2-1, with TRBD2 matching over 11 bases. Germline V lookup: CDR1 SSHAT, CDR2 FNYEAQ (reference sequence). The CDR3 has 16 amino acids. The CDR3 nucleotides are TGTGCTAGCAGCCCTCTTTTAGCGGGAGGGACGGATGAGCAGTTCTTC. Translation gives CASSPLLAGGTDEQFF. Filled out from reference TRBV7-7 and TRBJ2-1, the complete variable domain reads GAGVSQSPRYKVTKRGQDVTLRCDPISSHATLYWYQQALGQGPEFLTYFNYEAQPDKSGLPSDRFSAERPEGSISTLTIQRTEQRDSAMYRCASSPLLAGGTDEQFFGPGTRLTVL.

The genes are TRBV29-1 and TRBJ2-2; 7 bases match TRBD1. J gave up 2 bases and V 3 bases, and 6 bases lay outside the gene matches. In germline, CDR1 is SQVTM, CDR2 ANQGSEA. The CDR3 spans 15 residues. The CDR3 coding sequence is TGCAGCGTTGATCCGACAGGGTCCAACACCGGGGAGCTGTTTTTT. Its protein product is CSVDPTGSNTGELFF.

The V and J genes are TRBV19 and TRBJ2-5; 8 bases map to TRBD1. V shed 1 base, J shed 5 bases, and the junction held 9 bases outside the gene matches. Germline values: CDR1 LNHDA, CDR2 SQIVND (reference sequence). The CDR3 is 16 residues long. CDR3 in amino acids: CASSIGRQGKYETQYF. The CDR3 coding sequence is TGTGCCAGTAGTATAGGGCGACAGGGGAAGTACGAGACCCAGTACTTC.

The rearrangement uses TRBV9 and TRBJ2-1; 14 bases map to TRBD2. Germline loops: CDR1 SGDLS, CDR2 YYNGEE. This CDR3 is 17 amino acids long. J was trimmed by 7 bases and V by 0 bases; bases with no gene match: 6. The CDR3 nucleotides are TGTGCCAGCAGCGTAGGGAGCAGACTAGCGGGAGGGAATGAGCAGTTCTTC. Translating it yields CASSVGSRLAGGNEQFF.

Points on this clone: At the DNA level, this CDR3 is encoded by other sequences in the same sample as well. The CDR3: CASSLGGGTGELFF. The DNA of the CDR3 is TGTGCCAGCAGCTTAGGGGGCGGCACCGGGGAGCTGTTTTTT. The rearrangement joins TRBV5-4 to TRBJ2-2; TRBD1 aligns across 7 bases. The junction had 2 bases not matched to a gene; V was cut back by 2 bases and J by 4 bases. The CDR3 consists of 14 residues. Germline V gives CDR1 SGHNT, CDR2 YYREEE (reference sequence).